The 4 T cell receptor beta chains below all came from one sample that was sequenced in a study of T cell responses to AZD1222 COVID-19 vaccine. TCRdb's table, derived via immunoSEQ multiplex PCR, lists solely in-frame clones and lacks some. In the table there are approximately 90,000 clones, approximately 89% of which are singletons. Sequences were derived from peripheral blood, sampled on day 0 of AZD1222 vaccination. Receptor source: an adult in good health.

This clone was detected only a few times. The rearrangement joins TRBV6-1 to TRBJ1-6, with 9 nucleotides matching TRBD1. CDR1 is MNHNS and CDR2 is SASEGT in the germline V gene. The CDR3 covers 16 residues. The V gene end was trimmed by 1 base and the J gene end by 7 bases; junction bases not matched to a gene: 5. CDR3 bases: TGTGCCAGCAGTGAAGAGGTCGGGACAGGGAATTCACCCCTCCACTTT. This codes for CASSEEVGTGNSPLHF.

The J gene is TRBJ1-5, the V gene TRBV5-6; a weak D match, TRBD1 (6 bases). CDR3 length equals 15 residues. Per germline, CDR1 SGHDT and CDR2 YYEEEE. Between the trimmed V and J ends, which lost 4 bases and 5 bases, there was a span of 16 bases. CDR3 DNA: TGTGCCAGCAGCCGACGCCCAGGGGCTGATCAGCCCCAGCATTTT. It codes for CASSRRPGADQPQHF.

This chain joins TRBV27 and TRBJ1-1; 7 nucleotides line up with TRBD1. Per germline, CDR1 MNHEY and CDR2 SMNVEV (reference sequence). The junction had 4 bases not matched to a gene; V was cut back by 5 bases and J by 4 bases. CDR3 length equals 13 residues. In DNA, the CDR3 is TGTGCCAGCAGTCTTTACAGGGGCACTGAAGCTTTCTTT. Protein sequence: CASSLYRGTEAFF.

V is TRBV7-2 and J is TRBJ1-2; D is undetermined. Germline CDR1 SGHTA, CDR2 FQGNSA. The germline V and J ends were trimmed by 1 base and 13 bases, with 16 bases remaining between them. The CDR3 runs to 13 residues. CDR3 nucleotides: TGTGCCAGCAGCTTAGAGCTAGAGCGGCGGCTCACCTTC. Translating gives CASSLELERRLTF.